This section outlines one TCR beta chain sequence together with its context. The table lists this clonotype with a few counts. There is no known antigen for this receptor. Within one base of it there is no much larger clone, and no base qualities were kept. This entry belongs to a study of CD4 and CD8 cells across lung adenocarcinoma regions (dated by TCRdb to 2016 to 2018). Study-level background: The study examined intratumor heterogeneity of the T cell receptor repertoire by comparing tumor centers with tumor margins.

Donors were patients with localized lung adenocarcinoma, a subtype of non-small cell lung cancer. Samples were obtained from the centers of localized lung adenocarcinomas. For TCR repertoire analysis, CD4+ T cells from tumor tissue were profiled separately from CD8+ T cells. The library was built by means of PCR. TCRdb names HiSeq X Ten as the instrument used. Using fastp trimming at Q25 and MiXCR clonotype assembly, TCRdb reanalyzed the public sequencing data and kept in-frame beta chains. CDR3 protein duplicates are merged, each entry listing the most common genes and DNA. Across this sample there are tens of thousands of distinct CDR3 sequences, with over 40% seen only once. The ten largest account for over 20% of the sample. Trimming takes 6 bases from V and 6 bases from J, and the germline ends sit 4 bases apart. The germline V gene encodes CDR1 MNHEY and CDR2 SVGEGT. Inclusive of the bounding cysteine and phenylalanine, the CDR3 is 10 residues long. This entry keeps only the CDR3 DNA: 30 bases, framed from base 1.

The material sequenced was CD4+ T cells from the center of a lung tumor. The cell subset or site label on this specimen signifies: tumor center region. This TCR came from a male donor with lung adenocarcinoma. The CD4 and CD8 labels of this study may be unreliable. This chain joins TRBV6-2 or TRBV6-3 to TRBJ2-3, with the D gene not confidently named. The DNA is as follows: TGTGCCAGCAGGGGCGATACGCAGTATTTT. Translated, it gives CASRGDTQYF.